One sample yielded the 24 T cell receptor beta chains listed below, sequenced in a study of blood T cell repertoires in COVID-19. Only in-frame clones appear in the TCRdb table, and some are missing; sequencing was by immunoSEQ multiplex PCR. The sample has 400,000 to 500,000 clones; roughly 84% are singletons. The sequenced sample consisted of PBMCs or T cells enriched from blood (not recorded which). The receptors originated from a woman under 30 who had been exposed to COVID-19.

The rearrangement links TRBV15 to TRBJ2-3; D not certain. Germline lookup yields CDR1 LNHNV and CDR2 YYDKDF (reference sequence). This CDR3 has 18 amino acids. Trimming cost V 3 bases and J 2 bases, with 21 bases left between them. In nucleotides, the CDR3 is TGTGCCACCAGCAGGATGAAAATTTTGGGCCCAGACACAGATACGCAGTATTTT. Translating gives CATSRMKILGPDTDTQYF.

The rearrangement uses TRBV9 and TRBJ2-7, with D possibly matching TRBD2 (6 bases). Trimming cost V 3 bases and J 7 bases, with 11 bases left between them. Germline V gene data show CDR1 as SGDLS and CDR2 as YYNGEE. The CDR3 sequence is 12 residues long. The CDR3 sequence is CASSGGTGEQYF. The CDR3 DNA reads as TGTGCCAGCAGCGGCGGGACTGGGGAGCAGTACTTC.

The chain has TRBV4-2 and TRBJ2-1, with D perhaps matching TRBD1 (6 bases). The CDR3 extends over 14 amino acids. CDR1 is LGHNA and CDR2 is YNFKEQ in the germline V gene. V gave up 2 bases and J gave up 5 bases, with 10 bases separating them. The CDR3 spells CASSQPGQHNEQFF. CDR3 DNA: TGTGCCAGCAGCCAACCGGGACAACACAATGAGCAGTTCTTC.

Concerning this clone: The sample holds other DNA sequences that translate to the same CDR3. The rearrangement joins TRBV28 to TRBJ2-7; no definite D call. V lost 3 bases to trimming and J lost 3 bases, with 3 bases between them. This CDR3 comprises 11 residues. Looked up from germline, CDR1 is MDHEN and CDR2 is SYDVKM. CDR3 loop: CASSFSYEQYF. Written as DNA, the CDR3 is TGTGCCAGCAGTTTCAGCTACGAGCAGTACTTC.

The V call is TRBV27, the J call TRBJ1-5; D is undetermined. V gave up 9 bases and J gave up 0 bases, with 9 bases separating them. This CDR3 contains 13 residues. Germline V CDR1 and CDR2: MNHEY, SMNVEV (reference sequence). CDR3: CASGQFSNQPQHF. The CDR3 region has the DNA TGTGCCAGTGGGCAGTTTAGCAATCAGCCCCAGCATTTT.

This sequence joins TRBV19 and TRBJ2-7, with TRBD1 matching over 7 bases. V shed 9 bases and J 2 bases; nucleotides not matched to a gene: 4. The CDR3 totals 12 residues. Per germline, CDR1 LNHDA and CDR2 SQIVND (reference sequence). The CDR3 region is CASGDSPYEQYF. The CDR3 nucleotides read TGTGCCAGCGGGGACAGTCCCTACGAGCAGTACTTC. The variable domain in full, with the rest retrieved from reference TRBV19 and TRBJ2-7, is DGGITQSPKYLFRKEGQNVTLSCEQNLNHDAMYWYRQDPGQGLRLIYYSQIVNDFQKGDIAEGYSVSREKKESFPLTVTSAQKNPTAFYLCASGDSPYEQYFGPGTRLTVT.

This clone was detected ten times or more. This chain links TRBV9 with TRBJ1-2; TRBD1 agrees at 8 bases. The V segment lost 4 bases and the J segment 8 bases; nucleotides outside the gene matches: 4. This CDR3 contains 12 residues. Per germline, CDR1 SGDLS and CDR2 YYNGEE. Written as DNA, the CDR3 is TGTGCCAGCAGCCGGACAGGGAACGGCTACACCTTC. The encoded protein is CASSRTGNGYTF.

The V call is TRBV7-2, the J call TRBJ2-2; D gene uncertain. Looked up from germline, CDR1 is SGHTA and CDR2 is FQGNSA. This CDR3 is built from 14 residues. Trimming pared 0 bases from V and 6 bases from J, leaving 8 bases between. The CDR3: CASSLAVRSGELFF. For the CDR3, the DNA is TGTGCCAGCAGCTTAGCGGTCCGGTCCGGGGAGCTGTTTTTT. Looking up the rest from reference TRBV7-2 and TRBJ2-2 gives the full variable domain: GAGVSQSPSNKVTEKGKDVELRCDPISGHTALYWYRQSLGQGLEFLIYFQGNSAPDKSGLPSDRFSAERTGGSVSTLTIQRTQQEDSAVYLCASSLAVRSGELFFGEGSRLTVL.

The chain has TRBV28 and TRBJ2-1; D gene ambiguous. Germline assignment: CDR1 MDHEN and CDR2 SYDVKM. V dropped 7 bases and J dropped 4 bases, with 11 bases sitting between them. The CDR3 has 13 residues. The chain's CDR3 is CASTQYIYNEQFF. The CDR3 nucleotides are TGTGCCAGCACACAGTACATATACAATGAGCAGTTCTTC.

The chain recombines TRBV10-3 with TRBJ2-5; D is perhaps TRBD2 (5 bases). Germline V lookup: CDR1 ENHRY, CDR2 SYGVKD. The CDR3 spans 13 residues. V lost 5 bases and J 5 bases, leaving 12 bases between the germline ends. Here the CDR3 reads CAISRIASETQYF. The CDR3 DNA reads TGTGCCATCAGTCGAATAGCGAGCGAGACCCAGTACTTC.

CDR3 DNA sequence: TGCGCCAGCAGCCAAGATCGGCAGGGCTCGCAGGCTTTCTTT. It specifies CASSQDRQGSQAFF. The chain links TRBV4-3 to TRBJ1-1, with D perhaps TRBD1 (5 bases). The V end was cut by 0 bases, the J end by 11 bases, with 16 bases between. The CDR3 runs 14 residues. Germline lookup yields CDR1 LGHNA and CDR2 YSLEER.

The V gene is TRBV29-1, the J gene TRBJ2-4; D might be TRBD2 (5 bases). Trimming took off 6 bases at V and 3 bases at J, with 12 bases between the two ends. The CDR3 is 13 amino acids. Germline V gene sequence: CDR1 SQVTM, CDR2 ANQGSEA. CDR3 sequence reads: CSVERSVKNIQYF. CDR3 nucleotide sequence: TGCAGCGTCGAGCGGAGCGTCAAAAACATTCAGTACTTC.

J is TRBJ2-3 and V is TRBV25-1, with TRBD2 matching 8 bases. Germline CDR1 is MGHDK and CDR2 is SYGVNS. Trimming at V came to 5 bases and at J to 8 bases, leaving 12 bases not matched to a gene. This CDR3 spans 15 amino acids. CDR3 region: CASSSTSGAQSTQYF. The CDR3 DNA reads TGTGCCAGCAGTAGTACTAGCGGAGCCCAGAGTACGCAGTATTTT.

CDR3 protein: CASSRGLAVDNEQFF. The CDR3 DNA sequence: TGTGCCAGCAGCAGAGGACTAGCGGTCGACAATGAGCAGTTCTTC. The chain employs TRBV5-6 and TRBJ2-1; TRBD2 agrees at 10 bases. Germline trimming cut 4 bases from V and 5 bases from J; bases unmatched to any gene: 6. The germline gives CDR1 SGHDT, CDR2 YYEEEE. The CDR3 loop spans 15 amino acids.

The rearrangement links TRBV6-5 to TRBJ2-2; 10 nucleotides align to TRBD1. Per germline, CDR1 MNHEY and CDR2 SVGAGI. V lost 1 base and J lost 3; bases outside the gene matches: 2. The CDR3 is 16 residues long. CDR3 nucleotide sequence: TGTGCCAGCAGTTACTTGGGGACAGGGGACACCGGGGAGCTGTTTTTT. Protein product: CASSYLGTGDTGELFF.

The CDR3 bases are TGTGCCAGCAGTTTCGACAGGGTCCCCACTACTACCGAGCAGTACTTC. Its protein is CASSFDRVPTTTEQYF. The J gene is TRBJ2-7, the V gene TRBV28, with 7 bases identical to TRBD1. V lost 3 bases, J lost 6 bases, and 14 bases stayed unmatched. Germline V gene sequence: CDR1 MDHEN, CDR2 SYDVKM. The CDR3 covers 16 residues.

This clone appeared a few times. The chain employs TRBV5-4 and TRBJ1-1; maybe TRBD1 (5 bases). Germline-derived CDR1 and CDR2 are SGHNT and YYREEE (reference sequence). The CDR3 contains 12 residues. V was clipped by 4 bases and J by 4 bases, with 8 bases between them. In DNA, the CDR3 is TGTGCCAGCAGCGCAGGGATCACTGAAGCTTTCTTT. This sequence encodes CASSAGITEAFF.

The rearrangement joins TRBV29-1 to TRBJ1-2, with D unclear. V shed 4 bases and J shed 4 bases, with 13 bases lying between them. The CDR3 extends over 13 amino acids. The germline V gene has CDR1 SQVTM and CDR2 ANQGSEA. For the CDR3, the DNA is TGCAGCGTTGTCCCCGGCGGCGTCTATGGCTACACCTTC. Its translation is CSVVPGGVYGYTF.

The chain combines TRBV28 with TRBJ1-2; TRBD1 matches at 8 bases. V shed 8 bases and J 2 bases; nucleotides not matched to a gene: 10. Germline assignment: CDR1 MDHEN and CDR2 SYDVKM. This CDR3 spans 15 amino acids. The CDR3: CASYSGQGGNYGYTF. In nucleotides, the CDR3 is TGTGCCAGCTATTCTGGACAGGGTGGAAACTATGGCTACACCTTC.

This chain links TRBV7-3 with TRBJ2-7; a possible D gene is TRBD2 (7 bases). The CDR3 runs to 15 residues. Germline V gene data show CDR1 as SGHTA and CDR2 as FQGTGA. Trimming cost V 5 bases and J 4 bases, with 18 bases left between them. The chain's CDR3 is CASSLMSGGLYEQYF. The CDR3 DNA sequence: TGTGCCAGCAGCCTCATGTCGGGGGGCCTGTACGAGCAGTACTTC.

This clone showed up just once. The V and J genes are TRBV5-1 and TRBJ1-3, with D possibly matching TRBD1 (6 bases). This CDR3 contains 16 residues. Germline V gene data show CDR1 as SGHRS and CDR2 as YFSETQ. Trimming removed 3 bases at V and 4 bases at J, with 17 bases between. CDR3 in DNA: TGCGCCAGCAGCTCGTCCCCGCCAGGGGCGGGAAACACCATATATTTT. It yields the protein CASSSSPPGAGNTIYF.

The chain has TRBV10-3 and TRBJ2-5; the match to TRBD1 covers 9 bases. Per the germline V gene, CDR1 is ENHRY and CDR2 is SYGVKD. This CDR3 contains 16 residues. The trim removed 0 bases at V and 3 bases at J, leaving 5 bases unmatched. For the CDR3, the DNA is TGTGCCATCAGTGAGTCGTTTGGGACAGGGAAAGAGACCCAGTACTTC. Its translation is CAISESFGTGKETQYF.

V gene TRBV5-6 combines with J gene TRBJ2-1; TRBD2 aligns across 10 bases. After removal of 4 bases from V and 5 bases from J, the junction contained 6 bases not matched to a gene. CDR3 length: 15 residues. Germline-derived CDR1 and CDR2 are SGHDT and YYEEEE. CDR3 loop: CASSAGTSVHNEQFF. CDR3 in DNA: TGTGCCAGCAGCGCAGGGACTAGCGTACACAATGAGCAGTTCTTC.

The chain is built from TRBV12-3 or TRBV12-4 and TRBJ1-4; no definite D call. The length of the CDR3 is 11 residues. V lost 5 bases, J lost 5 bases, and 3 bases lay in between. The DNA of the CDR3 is TGTGCCAGCAGTGTAAATGAAAAACTGTTTTTT. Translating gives CASSVNEKLFF.